This T cell receptor beta chain derives from a study of long-term antiretroviral therapy in people with HIV. Assay version v3.0 of immunoSEQ was used, and it was run at survey level. Some clones are missing from TCRdb's copy, which holds only in-frame ones; the method was immunoSEQ multiplex PCR. The sample holds under 20,000 clones, 75% to 85% seen once. Regarding the study as a whole: The study found narrower CDR3 length ranges in HIV repertoires than in controls. Pre-ART expanded TRB clones stayed dominant throughout, though often decreasing after ART.

Deletions cut 4 bases from V and 0 bases from J, with 6 bases between. The CDR3 consists of 13 residues. The germline CDR1 and CDR2 sequences are KGHSH and LQKENI. Held in samples before DNA extraction were 1-10 million cryopreserved PBMC. With regard to this clone: What it binds is unknown.

The TCR was taken from a man aged 18 to 29 with HIV. The input for sequencing was unsorted PBMCs, taken 0.3 years after starting antiretroviral therapy. This chain connects TRBV18 to TRBJ2-5; D unresolved. The CDR3 region has the DNA TGTGCCAGCTCACAGATGCACCAAGAGACCCAGTACTTC. Amino acids: CASSQMHQETQYF.